This passage covers 23 T cell receptor beta chains from one sample sequenced in a study of blood T cell repertoires in COVID-19. Assay: immunoSEQ multiplex PCR; the TCRdb copy retains only in-frame clones and omits some. The data hold around 130,000 clones, with approximately 86% observed a single time. The sequencing input was peripheral blood. Receptor source: a human donor in a cohort sampled during active COVID-19.

V usage is TRBV28 and J usage is TRBJ2-1; perhaps TRBD2 as D (5 bases). This CDR3 is 14 amino acids long. Germline V CDR1 and CDR2: MDHEN, SYDVKM. V shed 2 bases and J shed 4 bases, with 9 bases lying between them. CDR3 in amino acids: CASSLGGPYNEQFF. The CDR3 DNA reads as TGTGCCAGCAGTTTAGGAGGCCCGTACAATGAGCAGTTCTTC.

The chain joins TRBV11-2 to TRBJ1-3, with D maybe TRBD1 (6 bases). Trimming removed 4 bases from V and 2 bases from J, with 9 bases in between. This CDR3 comprises 14 residues. From germline, CDR1 is SGHAT and CDR2 FQNNGV. The CDR3 here is CASSSRTAGNTIYF. DNA for the CDR3: TGTGCCAGCAGCTCTCGGACAGCTGGAAACACCATATATTTT.

This chain links TRBV10-3 with TRBJ2-1, with D possibly TRBD1 on 5 matching bases. Trimming cost V 4 bases and J 4 bases, with 11 bases left between them. The germline CDR1 and CDR2 sequences are ENHRY and SYGVKD. The CDR3 sequence is 14 residues long. The CDR3 bases are TGTGCCATCAGTGGAAGACAGACATACAATGAGCAGTTCTTC. Its protein product is CAISGRQTYNEQFF.

This chain joins TRBV4-1 and TRBJ2-7, with 9 bases aligning to TRBD1. The V segment lost 2 bases and the J segment 4 bases; nucleotides outside the gene matches: 15. This CDR3 contains 18 residues. Germline CDR1 reads MGHRA; CDR2 reads YSYEKL. CDR3 sequence (DNA): TGCGCCAGCAGCCAATGGACGATTAAACGGGACAGGGCTTACGAGCAGTACTTC. This encodes CASSQWTIKRDRAYEQYF.

The chain uses TRBV30 and TRBJ2-7, with a weak D call TRBD1 (6 bases). V was trimmed by 1 base and J by 8 bases, leaving 15 bases between them. The CDR3 runs to 13 residues. Per germline, CDR1 GTSNPN and CDR2 SVGIG (reference sequence). CDR3 sequence reads: CAWSGTALRKQYF. CDR3 DNA sequence: TGTGCCTGGAGTGGGACAGCTTTAAGGAAGCAGTACTTC.

A few counts support this clone. V and J are TRBV28 and TRBJ1-5; 8 nucleotides match TRBD1. Trimming at V came to 6 bases and at J to 0 bases, leaving 16 bases not matched to a gene. The CDR3 has 19 amino acids. Germline V lookup: CDR1 MDHEN, CDR2 SYDVKM. The CDR3 bases are TGTGCCAGCAGACTCAGGAAAACAGGGGGGGGAAATAGCAATCAGCCCCAGCATTTT. Protein product: CASRLRKTGGGNSNQPQHF.

V and J are TRBV10-3 and TRBJ1-3; D is possibly TRBD1 (6 bases). This CDR3 region has 15 residues. Germline CDR1 and CDR2: ENHRY and SYGVKD. V was cut by 6 bases and J by 8 bases, with 20 bases left in between. The CDR3 spells CAIRQSGTSEDTIYF. DNA of the CDR3: TGTGCCATCAGGCAAAGCGGGACATCGGAAGACACCATATATTTT.

This chain uses TRBV2 with TRBJ2-7; D may be TRBD1 (6 bases). Germline V CDR1 and CDR2: SNHLY, FYNNEI. This CDR3 comprises 14 residues. V lost 8 bases to trimming and J lost 0 bases, with 14 bases between them. Here the CDR3 DNA reads TGTGCCAGCGATATGGGGGCCCTCTCCTACGAGCAGTACTTC. Translating gives CASDMGALSYEQYF.

This clone occurred once. J is TRBJ1-2 and V is TRBV28, with 8 bases matching TRBD1. The CDR3 has 13 amino acids. V trimming: 4 bases; J trimming: 4 bases; junction bases outside the gene matches: 2. The germline gives CDR1 MDHEN, CDR2 SYDVKM. In DNA form, the CDR3 reads TGTGCCAGCAGTTACGACAGGGGCTATGGCTACACCTTC. It codes for CASSYDRGYGYTF.

The rearrangement joins TRBV27 to TRBJ2-7; the D gene is possibly TRBD1 (6 bases). This CDR3 spans 16 amino acids. Germline V lookup: CDR1 MNHEY, CDR2 SMNVEV (reference sequence). The V gene lost 2 bases and the J gene lost 6 bases, with 20 bases spanning the gap. CDR3 amino acids: CASSLRAPPQGREQYF. Here the CDR3 DNA reads TGTGCCAGCAGTTTAAGGGCCCCGCCACAGGGACGCGAGCAGTACTTC.

The CDR3 here is CASSQMGAYEQYF. CDR3 coding DNA: TGTGCCAGCAGCCAGATGGGCGCATACGAGCAGTACTTC. This chain uses TRBV4-2 with TRBJ2-7; D remains ambiguous. Germline V gene data show CDR1 as LGHNA and CDR2 as YNFKEQ. There are 13 residues in the CDR3. With 3 bases removed from V and 4 bases from J, the gap between germline ends came to 10 bases.

The chain has TRBV4-1 and TRBJ2-5, with TRBD2 identical over 7 bases. The germline CDR1 and CDR2 sequences are MGHRA and YSYEKL. The CDR3 is 16 residues long. V shed 1 base, J shed 5 bases, and the junction held 10 bases outside the gene matches. The CDR3 here is CASSQVYPGEGETQYF. CDR3 coding DNA: TGCGCCAGCAGCCAAGTCTACCCCGGGGAGGGGGAGACCCAGTACTTC.

A note on this clone: In the same sample, other DNA sequences code for this CDR3. The chain couples TRBV7-2 to TRBJ2-3; TRBD2 matches 13 bases. Germline assignment: CDR1 SGHTA and CDR2 FQGNSA. Losses at the gene ends were 1 base for V and 3 bases for J; bases not matched to a gene: 1. This CDR3 contains 16 residues. The CDR3 spells CASSLGGLAGTDTQYF. The CDR3 DNA follows: TGTGCCAGCAGCTTAGGGGGACTAGCGGGAACAGATACGCAGTATTTT.

Here the CDR3 reads CASSSNRGNEKLFF. DNA of the CDR3: TGTGCCAGCAGCAGCAATAGGGGGAATGAAAAACTGTTTTTT. The rearrangement joins TRBV7-2 to TRBJ1-4, with a possible D match to TRBD1 (6 bases). The V end was cut by 5 bases, the J end by 5 bases, with 12 bases between. The V gene's germline CDR1 is SGHTA and CDR2 FQGNSA. This CDR3 region has 14 residues.

The V and J genes are TRBV12-3 or TRBV12-4 and TRBJ2-7, with TRBD2 matching 9 bases. V shed 7 bases, J shed 8 bases, and the junction held 9 bases outside the gene matches. This CDR3 comprises 13 residues. CDR3 region: CASTLAGVRKQYF. Written as DNA, the CDR3 is TGTGCCAGCACCTTAGCGGGAGTTCGTAAGCAGTACTTC.

CDR3: CASSPPPGTSGIDEQFF. DNA for the CDR3: TGTGCCAGCTCACCTCCTCCCGGGACTAGCGGCATCGATGAGCAGTTCTTC. The chain has TRBV18 and TRBJ2-1, with 11 bases fitting TRBD2. The V and J ends lost 3 bases and 8 bases, in that order; junction bases with no gene match: 12. The CDR3 contains 17 residues. Germline values: CDR1 KGHSH, CDR2 LQKENI.

Ten or more counts support this clone. The chain couples TRBV5-1 to TRBJ1-1; TRBD1 matches at 7 bases. V lost 0 bases to trimming and J lost 0 bases; unmatched junction nucleotides: 14. Germline CDR1 and CDR2: SGHRS and YFSETQ. This CDR3 spans 19 amino acids. CDR3 sequence (DNA): TGCGCCAGCAGCTTGGTTTCAGGGGGTTCGTGGGGCATGAACACTGAAGCTTTCTTT. It is translated as CASSLVSGGSWGMNTEAFF.

The genes are TRBV11-2 and TRBJ1-5; a weak D match, TRBD1 (6 bases). Trimming cost V 4 bases and J 6 bases, with 7 bases left between them. The CDR3 has 12 residues. The V gene's germline CDR1 is SGHAT and CDR2 FQNNGV. CDR3 in DNA: TGTGCCAGCAGCTCCAGGGGTCAGCCCCAGCATTTT. Protein sequence: CASSSRGQPQHF. The full variable domain, with the rest looked up from reference TRBV11-2 and TRBJ1-5, is EAGVAQSPRYKIIEKRQSVAFWCNPISGHATLYWYQQILGQGPKLLIQFQNNGVVDDSQLPKDRFSAERLKGVDSTLKIQPAKLEDSAVYLCASSSRGQPQHFGDGTRLSIL.

This sequence joins TRBV18 and TRBJ2-5; D unresolved. Germline V lookup: CDR1 KGHSH, CDR2 LQKENI. V lost 5 bases, J lost 5 bases, and 12 bases lay in between. The CDR3 runs to 13 residues. The CDR3 bases are TGTGCCAGCTCAGGGCAGGCCGCTGAGACCCAGTACTTC. Translating it yields CASSGQAAETQYF. Full variable domain (outside the CDR3, taken from reference TRBV18 and TRBJ2-5): NAGVMQNPRHLVRRRGQEARLRCSPMKGHSHVYWYRQLPEEGLKFMVYLQKENIIDESGMPKERFSAEFPKEGPSILRIQQVVRGDSAAYFCASSGQAAETQYFGPGTRLLVL.

This clone showed up just once. The rearrangement links TRBV5-4 to TRBJ2-7; 7 bases line up with TRBD1. The V gene end was trimmed by 0 bases and the J gene end by 1 base; junction bases not matched to a gene: 13. Germline values: CDR1 SGHNT, CDR2 YYREEE (reference sequence). The CDR3 consists of 18 residues. In DNA form, the CDR3 reads TGTGCCAGCAGCTTGGTCCCCTCTACAGGGGACCTATCCTACGAGCAGTACTTC. This encodes CASSLVPSTGDLSYEQYF.

The rearrangement links TRBV21-1 to TRBJ2-7; the D segment call TRBD2 is taken from the table without a DNA check. TRBV21-1 is labeled a pseudogene. The CDR3 loop spans 18 amino acids. The DNA of the CDR3 is TGTGCCAGCAGCAAAGCGCTAAGGACTAGCGGGAGGTCCTACGAGCAGTACTTC. Translated: CASSKALRTSGRSYEQYF.

This chain connects TRBV28 to TRBJ2-1; TRBD1 aligns across 7 bases. This CDR3 region has 17 residues. V was pared by 4 bases and J by 8 bases, with 17 bases of the junction left unmatched. Looked up from germline, CDR1 is MDHEN and CDR2 is SYDVKM. CDR3 in DNA: TGTGCCAGCAGTTCAAATTCCGGGACAGCCAGGTTGGATGAGCAGTTCTTC. Protein: CASSSNSGTARLDEQFF. Combining the CDR3 with reference TRBV28 and TRBJ2-1 gives the whole variable domain DVKVTQSSRYLVKRTGEKVFLECVQDMDHENMFWYRQDPGLGLRLIYFSYDVKMKEKGDIPEGYSVSREKKERFSLILESASTNQTSMYLCASSSNSGTARLDEQFFGPGTRLTVL.

The J gene is TRBJ2-3, the V gene TRBV2; no reliable D call. CDR3 length: 14 residues. Germline V gene lookup returns CDR1 SNHLY and CDR2 FYNNEI. V was cut by 6 bases and J by 2 bases, with 12 bases left in between. As DNA, the CDR3 is TGTGCCAGCAGATCGACATTCCCCACAGATACGCAGTATTTT. Residues: CASRSTFPTDTQYF.